This T cell receptor (beta chain) was found in a study of cytomegalovirus exposure and HLA in healthy donors. At the time of sampling, donors were nominally healthy, though unrecorded immune exposures were likely. Details on this clone: Antigen unknown.

The CDR3 covers 13 residues. V lost 11 bases and J 3 bases, leaving 15 bases between the germline ends. CDR1 and CDR2 (germline): ENHRY, SYGVKD. The study ran its PCR with 60 Vbeta and 13 Jbeta primers. In the authors' methods: Approximately 11 million shared chains were among the approximately 80 million unique TCR beta chains that a later analysis counted. Libraries were prepared by immunoSEQ multiplex PCR; TCRdb keeps only in-frame clonotypes and omits some of them. From that table come the V and J calls and clone size; the DNA was used to work out D and trimming. The table includes 200,000 to 250,000 clones, approximately 85% detected once. General study points: Across donors, presence/absence analyses took sequencing depth to be roughly uniform.

The chain joins TRBV10-3 to TRBJ2-3, with a possible D match to TRBD1 (6 bases). The sample consisted of PBMCs. This sequence was found in a woman aged 40 to 49 in good health and CMV-seronegative. The CDR3 sequence: CAVHRVLTDTQYF. The CDR3 DNA reads TGTGCCGTCCACAGGGTCCTGACAGATACGCAGTATTTT.